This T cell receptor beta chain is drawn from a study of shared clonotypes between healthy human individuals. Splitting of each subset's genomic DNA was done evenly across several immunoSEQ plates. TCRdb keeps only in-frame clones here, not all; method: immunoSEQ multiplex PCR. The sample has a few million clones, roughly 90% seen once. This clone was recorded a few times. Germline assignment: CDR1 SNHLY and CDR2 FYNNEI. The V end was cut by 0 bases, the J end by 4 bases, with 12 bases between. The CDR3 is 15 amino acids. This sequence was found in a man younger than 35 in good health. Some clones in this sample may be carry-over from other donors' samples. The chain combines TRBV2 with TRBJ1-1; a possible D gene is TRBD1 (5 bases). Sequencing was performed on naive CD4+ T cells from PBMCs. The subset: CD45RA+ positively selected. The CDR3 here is CASSEAGGYVTEAFF. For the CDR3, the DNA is TGTGCCAGCAGTGAAGCCGGGGGGTACGTCACTGAAGCTTTCTTT.